This record covers a single T cell receptor beta chain. The sample originates from a study of blood T cell repertoires in COVID-19. Study information: The samples span acute and convalescent COVID-19 from the United States, Italy and Spain.

This CDR3 is 14 amino acids long. V was pared by 4 bases and J by 2 bases, with 10 bases between. In germline, CDR1 is SGDLS, CDR2 YYNGEE. Sequencing used immunoSEQ multiplex PCR; TCRdb keeps in-frame clones, though not all of them. The data show roughly 190,000 clones, with around nine tenths seen just once and around 0.53% held by the top ten. J is TRBJ1-5 and V is TRBV9; the D gene is possibly TRBD1 (5 bases). The sequenced sample was peripheral blood. The clonotype comes from a man aged 45-65 years with acute or convalescent COVID-19. The CDR3 DNA reads TGTGCCAGCAGCCCGTGGGGGGGCAATCAGCCCCAGCATTTT. This translates into CASSPWGGNQPQHF.